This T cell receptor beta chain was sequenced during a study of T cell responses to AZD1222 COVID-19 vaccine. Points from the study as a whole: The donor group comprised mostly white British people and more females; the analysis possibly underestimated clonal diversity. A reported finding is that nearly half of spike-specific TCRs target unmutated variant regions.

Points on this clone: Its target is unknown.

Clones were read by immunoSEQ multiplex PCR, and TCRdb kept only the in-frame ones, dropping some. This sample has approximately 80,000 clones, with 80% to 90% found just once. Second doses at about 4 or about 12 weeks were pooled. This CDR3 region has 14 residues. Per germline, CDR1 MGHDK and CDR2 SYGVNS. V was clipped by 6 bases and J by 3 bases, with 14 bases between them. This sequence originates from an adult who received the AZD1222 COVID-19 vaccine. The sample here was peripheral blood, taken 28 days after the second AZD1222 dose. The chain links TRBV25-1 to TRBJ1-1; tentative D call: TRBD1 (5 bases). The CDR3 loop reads CASRGEEWYTEAFF. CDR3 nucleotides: TGTGCCAGCAGAGGGGAGGAATGGTACACTGAAGCTTTCTTT.